Listed here are 27 T cell receptor beta chains from one sample, sequenced in a study of cytomegalovirus exposure and HLA in healthy donors. Clones were read by immunoSEQ multiplex PCR, and TCRdb kept only the in-frame ones, dropping some. The profile shows fewer than 400,000 clones, roughly 90% of them singletons. The material sequenced was PBMCs. Receptors originate from a man younger than 45 in good health and CMV-seronegative.

V is TRBV18 and J is TRBJ1-6; 7 bases agree with TRBD1. J gave up 6 bases and V 0 bases, and 11 bases lay outside the gene matches. Germline CDR1 reads KGHSH; CDR2 reads LQKENI. CDR3 length equals 18 residues. CDR3 loop: CASSPPTPGGLRNSPLHF. CDR3 DNA: TGTGCCAGCTCACCACCCACCCCAGGGGGGCTGCGTAATTCACCCCTCCACTTT.

The chain couples TRBV9 to TRBJ2-3; 7 nucleotides match TRBD1. Per the germline V gene, CDR1 is SGDLS and CDR2 is YYNGEE. CDR3 length: 15 residues. With V trimmed by 2 bases and J by 2 bases, 5 bases remained unmatched. The CDR3 nucleotides read TGTGCCAGCAGCGTGCGGACAGGACCCACAGATACGCAGTATTTT. Translation gives CASSVRTGPTDTQYF.

Concerning this clone itself: At one boundary the junction diverges from the germline segment, which might be a read error. This chain uses TRBV19 with TRBJ2-1; D possibly corresponds to TRBD2 (6 bases). CDR3 length equals 11 residues. Germline assignment: CDR1 LNHDA and CDR2 SQIVND (reference sequence). The CDR3 nucleotides read TGTGCCAGTAGTATCTCGGGAGCCCGAATCTTC. Residues: CASSISGARIF.

This chain uses TRBV5-1 with TRBJ1-6, with D tentatively TRBD1 (5 bases). Germline CDR1 SGHRS, CDR2 YFSETQ. This CDR3 has 17 residues. Trimming left V 0 bases short and J 2 bases short, with 12 bases between. In nucleotides, the CDR3 is TGCGCCAGCAGCTTGGAACCACAAGGGGCCTATAATTCACCCCTCCACTTT. Translation gives CASSLEPQGAYNSPLHF.

The V and J genes are TRBV6-1 and TRBJ1-1, with D unclear. Germline V gene data show CDR1 as MNHNS and CDR2 as SASEGT. Between the trimmed V and J ends, which lost 3 bases and 1 base, there was a span of 12 bases. The CDR3 has 15 amino acids. For the CDR3, the DNA is TGTGCCAGCAGTGACCAACCGACGGGGAACACTGAAGCTTTCTTT. Translation gives CASSDQPTGNTEAFF.

The V gene is TRBV4-1, the J gene TRBJ1-2, with 10 bases fitting TRBD1. The junction had 8 bases not matched to a gene; V was cut back by 5 bases and J by 8 bases. Germline CDR1 reads MGHRA; CDR2 reads YSYEKL. The CDR3 length is 14 residues. Here the CDR3 DNA reads TGCGCCAGCAGCTCGGTGACAGGGGGCGGCGGCTACACCTTC. Its protein product is CASSSVTGGGGYTF.

The rearrangement links TRBV10-2 to TRBJ1-3, with 9 positions matching TRBD1. Germline assignment: CDR1 WSHSY and CDR2 SAAADI. The CDR3 runs to 15 residues. V lost 5 bases to trimming and J lost 4 bases; unmatched junction nucleotides: 6. This CDR3 is CASSYRDRVGNTIYF. The CDR3 region has the DNA TGCGCCAGCAGTTACCGGGACAGGGTAGGAAACACCATATATTTT.

V and J are TRBV4-3 and TRBJ1-4; TRBD1 matches at 8 bases. The CDR3 spans 16 residues. From germline, CDR1 is LGHNA and CDR2 YSLEER. J gave up 3 bases and V 1 base, and 4 bases lay outside the gene matches. This CDR3 is CASSQGTGIANEKLFF. In DNA form, the CDR3 reads TGCGCCAGCAGCCAAGGGACAGGGATAGCTAATGAAAAACTGTTTTTT.

The rearrangement joins TRBV28 to TRBJ2-5; TRBD2 matches 8 bases. The CDR3 sequence is 15 residues long. The V segment lost 2 bases and the J segment 2 bases; nucleotides outside the gene matches: 4. Looked up from germline, CDR1 is MDHEN and CDR2 is SYDVKM. The CDR3 spells CASSLRAGGQETQYF. The CDR3 DNA follows: TGTGCCAGCAGTTTAAGGGCGGGGGGACAAGAGACCCAGTACTTC.

V gene TRBV2 combines with J gene TRBJ1-4; D is unclear. From germline, CDR1 is SNHLY and CDR2 FYNNEI. V shed 5 bases and J shed 7 bases, with 14 bases lying between them. The CDR3 consists of 14 residues. For the CDR3, the DNA is TGTGCCAGCAGTAACCGGGAACTGGGTGAAAAACTGTTTTTT. As protein: CASSNRELGEKLFF.

The rearrangement uses TRBV6-6 and TRBJ1-6; possibly TRBD1 for D (6 bases). Per germline, CDR1 MNHNY and CDR2 SVGAGI (reference sequence). The CDR3 totals 14 residues. Trimming removed 6 bases at V and 8 bases at J, with 14 bases between. The CDR3 nucleotides read TGTGCCAGCAGAACAGGGTTGAGGGATTCACCCCTCCACTTT. Amino acids: CASRTGLRDSPLHF.

V and J are TRBV4-3 and TRBJ2-1; TRBD2 agrees at 14 bases. The trim removed 1 base at V and 8 bases at J, leaving 13 bases unmatched. The CDR3 is made up of 19 amino acids. In germline, CDR1 is LGHNA, CDR2 YSLEER. CDR3 bases: TGCGCCAGCAGCCAAGCAGGACTAGCGGGGGGCTATAGTTCAGATGAGCAGTTCTTC. Its translation is CASSQAGLAGGYSSDEQFF.

The rearrangement links TRBV18 to TRBJ1-5, with TRBD1 matching 10 bases. Germline-derived CDR1 and CDR2 are KGHSH and LQKENI. The CDR3 is 16 amino acids. V lost 5 bases to trimming and J lost 1 base; unmatched junction nucleotides: 5. CDR3 bases: TGTGCCAGCTCAGAACGACAGGGGGCAAGCAATCAGCCCCAGCATTTT. Translation gives CASSERQGASNQPQHF.

The rearrangement uses TRBV2 and TRBJ1-2, with 7 positions matching TRBD1. This CDR3 is built from 13 residues. The germline CDR1 and CDR2 sequences are SNHLY and FYNNEI. V shed 1 base and J 6 bases; nucleotides not matched to a gene: 2. The CDR3 region is CASSEVGGDGYTF. CDR3 nucleotides: TGTGCCAGCAGTGAAGTAGGGGGCGATGGCTACACCTTC.

The chain is built from TRBV7-9 and TRBJ1-1; D remains ambiguous. V was cut by 4 bases and J by 1 base, with 19 bases left in between. This CDR3 spans 17 amino acids. The V gene's germline CDR1 is SEHNR and CDR2 FQNEAQ (reference sequence). CDR3 DNA: TGTGCCAGCAGCTCCCCACTGGGCGGGGAAACGAACACTGAAGCTTTCTTT. It is translated as CASSSPLGGETNTEAFF.

V is TRBV2 and J is TRBJ1-1, with D unclear. Per germline, CDR1 SNHLY and CDR2 FYNNEI. V dropped 8 bases and J dropped 5 bases, with 15 bases sitting between them. CDR3 length equals 13 residues. DNA for the CDR3: TGTGCCAGCCAGATTGAACCTAGAACTGAAGCTTTCTTT. It translates to CASQIEPRTEAFF.

The chain carries TRBV10-3 and TRBJ2-7; 10 bases line up with TRBD2. The CDR3 extends over 15 amino acids. Trimming removed 4 bases from V and 4 bases from J; junction bases left unmatched: 7. Germline CDR1 is ENHRY and CDR2 is SYGVKD. CDR3 region: CAISGVAGGNYEQYF. Here the CDR3 DNA reads TGTGCCATCAGTGGAGTAGCGGGGGGAAATTACGAGCAGTACTTC.

This chain connects TRBV10-2 to TRBJ1-6; D gene unclear. Trimming left V 2 bases short and J 0 bases short, with 8 bases between. Germline CDR1 and CDR2: WSHSY and SAAADI. CDR3 length: 16 amino acids. This CDR3 is CASSEPEGSYNSPLHF. DNA of the CDR3: TGCGCCAGCAGTGAGCCCGAGGGCTCCTATAATTCACCCCTCCACTTT.

The chain combines TRBV7-2 with TRBJ1-1, with TRBD1 as a possible D gene (6 bases). CDR1 and CDR2 (germline): SGHTA, FQGNSA. Trimming shortened V by 0 bases and J by 4 bases, and 15 bases separated the two germline ends. This CDR3 contains 16 residues. The CDR3 is CASSLAQGIGGTEAFF. In DNA form, the CDR3 reads TGTGCCAGCAGCTTAGCACAGGGAATAGGGGGCACTGAAGCTTTCTTT.

The chain uses TRBV27 and TRBJ1-4; TRBD1 agrees at 10 bases. The J segment lost 7 bases and the V segment lost 5 bases, leaving 4 bases of the junction unmatched. Germline V gene sequence: CDR1 MNHEY, CDR2 SMNVEV (reference sequence). This CDR3 has 14 residues. The CDR3 DNA reads TGTGCCAGCAGTCAGGACAGGGGGGTTGAAAAACTGTTTTTT. Its protein is CASSQDRGVEKLFF.

The rearrangement uses TRBV29-1 and TRBJ1-1; no reliable D call. Germline V gene data show CDR1 as SQVTM and CDR2 as ANQGSEA. Trimming cost V 4 bases and J 1 base, with 10 bases left between them. The CDR3 contains 13 residues. The CDR3 spells CSVGYGGNTEAFF. CDR3 in DNA: TGCAGCGTTGGGTACGGCGGGAACACTGAAGCTTTCTTT.

The chain recombines TRBV5-1 with TRBJ2-3; maybe TRBD1 (6 bases). CDR1 and CDR2 from the germline V gene are SGHRS and YFSETQ. The CDR3 runs to 14 residues. Trimming pared 4 bases from V and 2 bases from J, leaving 11 bases between. In nucleotides, the CDR3 is TGCGCCAGCAGCCCAGGACAGATCACAGATACGCAGTATTTT. Amino acids: CASSPGQITDTQYF. Combining the CDR3 with reference TRBV5-1 and TRBJ2-3 gives the whole variable domain KAGVTQTPRYLIKTRGQQVTLSCSPISGHRSVSWYQQTPGQGLQFLFEYFSETQRNKGNFPGRFSGRQFSNSRSEMNVSTLELGDSALYLCASSPGQITDTQYFGPGTRLTVL.

This clone was counted only a few times. This chain uses TRBV6-5 with TRBJ1-6; D is perhaps TRBD1 (6 bases). With 5 bases removed from V and 8 bases from J, the gap between germline ends came to 16 bases. The CDR3 has 15 residues. Per germline, CDR1 MNHEY and CDR2 SVGAGI. CDR3 nucleotide sequence: TGTGCCAGCAGTCACGAGGGGGTTGGGGATTCACCCCTCCACTTT. Translation gives CASSHEGVGDSPLHF.

The chain carries TRBV19 and TRBJ2-7; 12 nucleotides align to TRBD2. Trimming cost V 4 bases and J 1 base; bases outside gene matches: 14. CDR1 and CDR2 from the germline V gene are LNHDA and SQIVND (reference sequence). The CDR3 length is 19 residues. The CDR3: CASSKLGGHGLAGSYEQYF. The DNA for the CDR3 is TGTGCCAGTAGTAAGCTCGGAGGGCACGGACTAGCGGGGTCCTACGAGCAGTACTTC.

J is TRBJ1-1 and V is TRBV6-1, with D unclear. Germline loops: CDR1 MNHNS, CDR2 SASEGT. This CDR3 is built from 15 residues. The germline V and J ends were trimmed by 4 bases and 7 bases, with 19 bases remaining between them. The CDR3 DNA is TGTGCCAGCAGTGTAACGTCAGGCACCAGAGTTGAAGCTTTCTTT. Protein: CASSVTSGTRVEAFF.

The chain joins TRBV4-3 to TRBJ1-6; D is possibly TRBD1 (6 bases). CDR3 length: 16 amino acids. The V gene's germline CDR1 is LGHNA and CDR2 YSLEER. Between the trimmed V and J ends, which lost 1 base and 8 bases, there was a span of 15 bases. In DNA, the CDR3 is TGCGCCAGCAGCCAAGGCCACAGGGTTTCGGATTCACCCCTCCACTTT. This encodes CASSQGHRVSDSPLHF.

The chain joins TRBV15 to TRBJ1-6; TRBD1 is a possible D gene (6 bases). Germline values: CDR1 LNHNV, CDR2 YYDKDF (reference sequence). This CDR3 region has 18 residues. V was pared by 5 bases and J by 2 bases, with 19 bases between. The CDR3 sequence is CATSAQVLGAAYNSPLHF. Here the CDR3 DNA reads TGTGCCACCAGCGCCCAGGTGCTGGGGGCGGCCTATAATTCACCCCTCCACTTT.